The 28 T cell receptor beta chains below come from one sample, sequenced in a study of T cells in Graves' hyperthyroidism and ophthalmopathy. Amplification yielded TCR beta CDR3 regions, with RNA transcripts as the source. An initial round of RT-PCR targeting the TCR CDR3 relied on the HTBI primer set. TCRdb analysed the multiplex PCR reads with MiXCR anew, one entry per CDR3 protein. The sample shows around 300,000 distinct CDR3 sequences, 14% of them seen only once. The sequencing sample was made of blood. These receptors were taken from a woman in her twenties or thirties with Graves' hyperthyroidism.

This clonotype was recorded many times. This chain links TRBV6-2 or TRBV6-3 with TRBJ2-2; 8 nucleotides agree with TRBD2. Germline V gene lookup returns CDR1 MNHEY and CDR2 SVGEGT. The CDR3 runs to 15 residues. V lost 4 bases and J lost 4; bases outside the gene matches: 5. Here the CDR3 reads CASSWGTSGTGELFF. The CDR3 nucleotides read TGTGCCAGCAGTTGGGGGACTAGTGGCACCGGGGAGCTGTTTTTT.

This sequence joins TRBV4-2 and TRBJ2-1, with 7 bases identical to TRBD1. Germline V lookup: CDR1 LGHNA, CDR2 YNFKEQ. V trimming: 1 base; J trimming: 6 bases; junction bases outside the gene matches: 12. The CDR3 contains 17 residues. CDR3 in DNA: TGTGCCAGCAGCCAAGCCGAAGGGGGCTTTCTAGGCAATGAGCAGTTCTTC. It specifies CASSQAEGGFLGNEQFF.

This clonotype came up many times. The genes are TRBV29-1 and TRBJ2-5, with D possibly being TRBD1 or TRBD2 (6 bases each). This CDR3 region has 13 residues. The V gene's germline CDR1 is SQVTM and CDR2 ANQGSEA. V lost 6 bases and J lost 2, with 13 bases in between. In DNA form, the CDR3 reads TGCAGCGTCCAGGGGAGGAAACAAGAGACCCAGTACTTC. It translates to CSVQGRKQETQYF. Full variable domain (outside the CDR3, taken from reference TRBV29-1 and TRBJ2-5): SAVISQKPSRDICQRGTSLTIQCQVDSQVTMMFWYRQQPGQSLTLIATANQGSEATYESGFVIDKFPISRPNLTFSTLTVSNMSPEDSSIYLCSVQGRKQETQYFGPGTRLLVL.

This clonotype was detected a few times. The rearrangement links TRBV14 to TRBJ2-1, with D uncertain. The germline V gene encodes CDR1 SGHDN and CDR2 FVKESK. This CDR3 is 13 amino acids long. V was clipped by 1 base and J by 5 bases, with 6 bases between them. CDR3 bases: TGTGCCAGCAGCCAAGGCGGAAACAATGAGCAGTTCTTC. Its protein product is CASSQGGNNEQFF. Full variable domain (outside the CDR3, taken from reference TRBV14 and TRBJ2-1): EAGVTQFPSHSVIEKGQTVTLRCDPISGHDNLYWYRRVMGKEIKFLLHFVKESKQDESGMPNNRFLAERTGGTYSTLKVQPAELEDSGVYFCASSQGGNNEQFFGPGTRLTVL.

This clonotype was counted between two and nine times. The J gene is TRBJ1-3, the V gene TRBV7-9; D is uncertain. The CDR3 spans 14 residues. Trimming removed 2 bases from V and 3 bases from J, with 8 bases in between. Per the germline V gene, CDR1 is SEHNR and CDR2 is FQNEAQ (reference sequence). The chain's CDR3 is CASSLPTVGNTIYF. The CDR3 nucleotides are TGTGCCAGCAGCTTACCCACGGTTGGAAACACCATATATTTT.

This clonotype was observed many times. The rearrangement uses TRBV6-1 and TRBJ1-4; D not certain. V lost 5 bases and J lost 8, with 18 bases in between. The CDR3 length is 15 residues. CDR1 is MNHNS, CDR2 SASEGT, per germline. The CDR3 DNA sequence: TGTGCCAGCAGTTCAAGGCCCCAAGGCCGGGAAAAACTGTTTTTT. This translates into CASSSRPQGREKLFF.

This clonotype was detected ten times or more. The chain recombines TRBV3-1 with TRBJ2-7; D is unresolved. CDR1 is LGHDT, CDR2 YNNKEL, per germline (reference sequence). The CDR3 has 13 amino acids. V was cut by 1 base and J by 6 bases, with 10 bases left in between. The CDR3 bases are TGTGCCAGCAGCCAAGCACGCGCGGCCGAGCAGTACTTC. Translated: CASSQARAAEQYF.

V usage is TRBV30 and J usage is TRBJ2-5; 9 nucleotides line up with TRBD2. The V gene end was trimmed by 2 bases and the J gene end by 5 bases; junction bases not matched to a gene: 15. The CDR3 runs 17 residues. Per the germline V gene, CDR1 is GTSNPN and CDR2 is SVGIG (reference sequence). CDR3 nucleotides: TGTGCCTGGAGTTTCGGGCTAGCGGGATCCGTCGGGGAGACCCAGTACTTC. Its protein is CAWSFGLAGSVGETQYF.

This clonotype was recorded at least ten times. The genes are TRBV28 and TRBJ1-2; TRBD1 matches 7 bases. Per germline, CDR1 MDHEN and CDR2 SYDVKM. V gave up 3 bases and J gave up 0 bases; unmatched junction bases: 16. The CDR3 runs 19 residues. In DNA, the CDR3 is TGTGCCAGCAGTTTCCCCCCGGGTGCAGGGGGACTTTCTAACTATGGCTACACCTTC. Protein: CASSFPPGAGGLSNYGYTF.

The chain links TRBV7-9 to TRBJ2-3; unclear D gene. Trimming pared 7 bases from V and 2 bases from J, leaving 16 bases between. From germline, CDR1 is SEHNR and CDR2 FQNEAQ (reference sequence). The CDR3 spans 15 residues. This CDR3 reads CASIPPRTSTDTQYF. The CDR3 nucleotides are TGTGCCAGCATCCCTCCCAGGACCTCCACAGATACGCAGTATTTT. Using reference TRBV7-9 and TRBJ2-3 for the parts outside the CDR3, the full variable domain is DTGVSQNPRHKITKRGQNVTFRCDPISEHNRLYWYRQTLGQGPEFLTYFQNEAQLEKSRLLSDRFSAERPKGSFSTLEIQRTEQGDSAMYLCASIPPRTSTDTQYFGPGTRLTVL.

In its sample, this clonotype was seen many times. The chain uses TRBV12-3 or TRBV12-4 and TRBJ2-2; D is possibly TRBD1 or TRBD2 (6 bases each). V shed 3 bases and J shed 2 bases, with 16 bases lying between them. This CDR3 is built from 17 residues. CDR3 protein: CASSFQLSGANTGELFF. In DNA, the CDR3 is TGTGCCAGCAGTTTTCAGTTGTCGGGGGCCAACACCGGGGAGCTGTTTTTT.

This clonotype was observed many times. The gene calls are TRBV12-3 or TRBV12-4 and TRBJ2-7; the match to TRBD1 covers 8 bases. After removal of 5 bases from V and 5 bases from J, the junction contained 8 bases not matched to a gene. The CDR3 extends over 14 amino acids. The CDR3 nucleotides read TGTGCCAGCAGTCCAACTAGGACAGGGCACGAGCAGTACTTC. The encoded protein is CASSPTRTGHEQYF.

This clonotype was observed many times. CDR3 residues: CASSLAGSNDSPLHF. DNA of the CDR3: TGTGCCAGCAGCTTAGCGGGTTCTAACGATTCACCCCTCCACTTT. This rearrangement joins TRBV7-2 to TRBJ1-6; D unresolved. V was clipped by 0 bases and J by 8 bases, with 11 bases between them. Germline CDR1 and CDR2: SGHTA and FQGNSA. The CDR3 length is 15 residues.

The chain recombines TRBV30 with TRBJ2-1; D not certain. CDR1 GTSNPN and CDR2 SVGIG come from the germline V gene (reference sequence). With 3 bases removed from V and 4 bases from J, the gap between germline ends came to 13 bases. The CDR3 extends over 14 amino acids. CDR3 sequence (DNA): TGTGCCTGGAGCGATGGCAGTGGGTACAATGAGCAGTTCTTC. This encodes CAWSDGSGYNEQFF.

The CDR3 bases are TGTGCCAGCAGAGAACAGGGGGCGCTTCTCAATACCGGGGAGCTGTTTTTT. Protein: CASREQGALLNTGELFF. The V gene is TRBV6-1, the J gene TRBJ2-2; 9 positions agree with TRBD1. The CDR3 is made up of 17 amino acids. Unmatched junction bases numbered 13, after V lost 6 bases and J lost 5 bases. Germline V lookup: CDR1 MNHNS, CDR2 SASEGT.

This clonotype has a count of ten or more. CDR3 loop: CSASRDRGLGEQYF. The CDR3 DNA reads TGCAGTGCTTCCCGGGACAGGGGGCTGGGGGAGCAGTACTTC. This rearrangement joins TRBV20-1 to TRBJ2-7, with 12 bases identical to TRBD1. This CDR3 has 14 residues. CDR1 DFQATT and CDR2 SNEGSKA come from the germline V gene (reference sequence). The trim removed 5 bases at V and 7 bases at J, leaving 9 bases unmatched.

This clonotype has a count of ten or more. V gene TRBV28 combines with J gene TRBJ2-2; the D gene is possibly TRBD1 (6 bases). This CDR3 is 16 amino acids long. Germline V CDR1 and CDR2: MDHEN, SYDVKM. V shed 5 bases and J shed 9 bases, with 22 bases lying between them. In DNA, the CDR3 is TGTGCCAGCAGTACAATCGGCTCAGGGGTCCAATGGGAGCTGTTTTTT. Protein sequence: CASSTIGSGVQWELFF.

This clonotype appeared a single time. The rearrangement uses TRBV18 and TRBJ2-5; D assignment may be TRBD1 or TRBD2 (5 bases each). CDR1 and CDR2 from the germline V gene are KGHSH and LQKENI. V gave up 3 bases and J gave up 5 bases, with 19 bases separating them. The CDR3 length is 16 residues. The CDR3 reads CASSPAQGISGETQYF. DNA of the CDR3: TGTGCCAGCTCACCTGCTCAGGGAATCTCGGGGGAGACCCAGTACTTC.

This clonotype was recorded a few times. The rearrangement joins TRBV10-2 to TRBJ1-4; 9 positions match TRBD1. The CDR3 length is 20 residues. The V gene's germline CDR1 is WSHSY and CDR2 SAAADI. Trimming took 3 bases from V and 0 from J; bases not matched to a gene: 14. CDR3 nucleotides: TGCGCCAGCAGTGAATTTGACTTAGGACAGGGGACCACAACTAATGAAAAACTGTTTTTT. Its translation is CASSEFDLGQGTTTNEKLFF.

This clonotype was counted a few times. The J gene is TRBJ2-1, the V gene TRBV7-3, with D perhaps matching TRBD1 (5 bases). The CDR3 is 14 amino acids. With 0 bases removed from V and 7 bases from J, the gap between germline ends came to 10 bases. Germline CDR1 is SGHTA and CDR2 is FQGTGA. This CDR3 reads CASSLTIQGNEQFF. CDR3 DNA: TGTGCCAGCAGCTTAACCATCCAGGGTAATGAGCAGTTCTTC.

This clonotype was detected ten times or more. This chain connects TRBV2 to TRBJ1-5, with D maybe TRBD1 (6 bases). With 5 bases removed from V and 0 bases from J, the gap between germline ends came to 11 bases. In germline, CDR1 is SNHLY, CDR2 FYNNEI. CDR3 length equals 15 residues. In DNA, the CDR3 is TGTGCCAGCAGTTTACAGGGCAATAGCAATCAGCCCCAGCATTTT. Protein product: CASSLQGNSNQPQHF.

The table lists this clonotype with many counts. The chain links TRBV11-2 to TRBJ2-5, with D unresolved. Trimming cost V 5 bases and J 5 bases, with 6 bases left between them. The germline gives CDR1 SGHAT, CDR2 FQNNGV. The CDR3 consists of 11 residues. CDR3 in amino acids: CASSPRETQYF. For the CDR3, the DNA is TGTGCCAGCAGCCCGCGGGAGACCCAGTACTTC. Full variable domain (rest looked up from reference TRBV11-2 and TRBJ2-5): EAGVAQSPRYKIIEKRQSVAFWCNPISGHATLYWYQQILGQGPKLLIQFQNNGVVDDSQLPKDRFSAERLKGVDSTLKIQPAKLEDSAVYLCASSPRETQYFGPGTRLLVL.

This clonotype was seen many times. The chain couples TRBV7-2 to TRBJ1-3, with 8 bases fitting TRBD1. After removal of 5 bases from V and 1 base from J, the junction contained 10 bases not matched to a gene. The CDR3 is 17 residues long. CDR1 and CDR2 from the germline V gene are SGHTA and FQGNSA. CDR3 sequence reads: CASSPLRDRMSGNTIYF. The CDR3 DNA sequence: TGTGCCAGCAGCCCCCTCCGGGACAGGATGTCTGGAAACACCATATATTTT.

V usage is TRBV28 and J usage is TRBJ1-1; TRBD1 matches 9 bases. This CDR3 comprises 14 residues. In germline, CDR1 is MDHEN, CDR2 SYDVKM. With 5 bases clipped from V and 3 bases from J, the junction kept 4 bases outside the gene matches. The CDR3 coding sequence is TGTGCCAGCAGTCCCGGGACAGGGTACACTGAAGCTTTCTTT. Translation gives CASSPGTGYTEAFF.

Concerning this clonotype: A read error may explain this, as a much larger clone is one base away. The conserved closing phenylalanine or tryptophan is absent in this CDR3, likely reflecting a read error. This sequence joins TRBV12-3 or TRBV12-4 and TRBJ1-5, with 7 nucleotides matching TRBD1. The CDR3 has 15 residues. Trimming cost V 6 bases and J 6 bases; bases outside gene matches: 11. The CDR3 sequence: CASSKTGDSSQPQHS. The CDR3 region has the DNA TGTGCCAGCAGCAAAACAGGGGATAGTAGTCAGCCCCAGCATTCT.

This clonotype showed up just a few times. The chain is built from TRBV2 and TRBJ2-1, with TRBD2 as a possible D gene (6 bases). The V gene lost 3 bases and the J gene lost 2 bases, with 14 bases spanning the gap. The CDR3 loop spans 16 amino acids. Germline CDR1 and CDR2: SNHLY and FYNNEI. The CDR3 DNA sequence: TGTGCCAGCAGTGATTACACTTTAGCGGCCTACAATGAGCAGTTCTTC. This codes for CASSDYTLAAYNEQFF.

This chain joins TRBV24-1 and TRBJ1-1, with no clear D. Germline V CDR1 and CDR2: KGHDR, SFDVKD. Trimming left V 1 base short and J 0 bases short, with 20 bases between. The CDR3 length is 19 residues. The CDR3 spells CATSDLILGAIRMNTEAFF. CDR3 nucleotides: TGTGCCACCAGTGATTTAATATTGGGAGCCATCAGAATGAACACTGAAGCTTTCTTT.

V usage is TRBV3-1 and J usage is TRBJ2-1; 10 positions match TRBD2. This CDR3 has 16 amino acids. Trimming cost V 2 bases and J 4 bases; bases outside gene matches: 5. Germline assignment: CDR1 LGHDT and CDR2 YNNKEL (reference sequence). DNA of the CDR3: TGTGCCAGCAGCCAATTTAGCGGGAGGCAATACAATGAGCAGTTCTTC. The encoded protein is CASSQFSGRQYNEQFF.